This TCR beta chain was sequenced for a study of cytomegalovirus exposure and HLA in healthy donors. V gave up 1 base and J gave up 2 bases; unmatched junction bases: 14. The length of the CDR3 is 19 residues. The germline gives CDR1 SGHDT, CDR2 YYEEEE. A multiplex PCR was run with 60 Vbeta primers and 13 Jbeta primers. Clones were sequenced by immunoSEQ multiplex PCR, and TCRdb holds only the in-frame ones, with some missing. The sample has 150,000 to 200,000 clones, roughly 80% seen once. The sequencing sample was made of PBMCs. This clonotype originated in a girl aged 10 to 17 in good health and CMV-seropositive. The chain joins TRBV5-6 to TRBJ1-5; TRBD1 aligns across 8 bases. CDR3 sequence: CASSLRQGALGRGNQPQHF. The CDR3, as DNA: TGTGCCAGCAGCTTGCGGCAGGGGGCATTGGGAAGAGGCAATCAGCCCCAGCATTTT. Based on the CDR3 plus reference TRBV5-6 and TRBJ1-5, the full variable domain is DAGVTQSPTHLIKTRGQQVTLRCSPKSGHDTVSWYQQALGQGPQFIFQYYEEEERQRGNFPDRFSGHQFPNYSSELNVNALLLGDSALYLCASSLRQGALGRGNQPQHFGDGTRLSIL.